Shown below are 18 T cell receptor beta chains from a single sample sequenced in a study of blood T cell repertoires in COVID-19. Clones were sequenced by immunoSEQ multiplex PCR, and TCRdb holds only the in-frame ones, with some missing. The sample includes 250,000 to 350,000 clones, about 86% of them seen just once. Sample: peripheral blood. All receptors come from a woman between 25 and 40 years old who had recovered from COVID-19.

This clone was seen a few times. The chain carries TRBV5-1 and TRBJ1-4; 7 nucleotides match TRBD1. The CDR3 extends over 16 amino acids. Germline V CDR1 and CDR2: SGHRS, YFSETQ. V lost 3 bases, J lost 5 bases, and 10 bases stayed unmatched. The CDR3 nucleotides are TGCGCCAGCAGCTCGGACCCGGGACAGCCAAATGAAAAACTGTTTTTT. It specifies CASSSDPGQPNEKLFF.

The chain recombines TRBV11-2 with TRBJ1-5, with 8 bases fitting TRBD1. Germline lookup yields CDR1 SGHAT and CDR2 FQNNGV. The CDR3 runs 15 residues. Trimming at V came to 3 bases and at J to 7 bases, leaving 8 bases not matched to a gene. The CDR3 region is CASSFTAGDRQPQHF. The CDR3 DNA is TGTGCCAGCAGCTTTACTGCAGGGGACAGGCAGCCCCAGCATTTT.

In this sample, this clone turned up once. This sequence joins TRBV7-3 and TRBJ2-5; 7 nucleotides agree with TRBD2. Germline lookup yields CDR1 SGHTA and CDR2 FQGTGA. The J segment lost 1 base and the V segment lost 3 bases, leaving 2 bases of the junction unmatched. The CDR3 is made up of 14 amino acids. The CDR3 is CASSLASGQETQYF. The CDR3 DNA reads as TGTGCCAGCAGCTTGGCTAGCGGCCAAGAGACCCAGTACTTC.

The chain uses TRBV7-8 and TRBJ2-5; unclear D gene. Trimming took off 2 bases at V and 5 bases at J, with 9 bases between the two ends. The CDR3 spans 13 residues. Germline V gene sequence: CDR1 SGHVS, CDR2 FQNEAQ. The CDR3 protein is CASSLSQVETQYF. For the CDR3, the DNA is TGTGCCAGCAGCTTATCCCAGGTGGAGACCCAGTACTTC. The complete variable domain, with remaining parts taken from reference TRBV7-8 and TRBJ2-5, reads GAGVSQSPRYKVAKRGQDVALRCDPISGHVSLFWYQQALGQGPEFLTYFQNEAQLDKSGLPSDRFFAERPEGSVSTLKIQRTQQEDSAVYLCASSLSQVETQYFGPGTRLLVL.

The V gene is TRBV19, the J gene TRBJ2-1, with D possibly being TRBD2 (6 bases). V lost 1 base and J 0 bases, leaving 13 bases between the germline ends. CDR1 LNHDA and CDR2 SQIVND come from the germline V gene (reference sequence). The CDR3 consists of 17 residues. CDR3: CASSIGVAASSYNEQFF. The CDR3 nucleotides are TGTGCCAGTAGTATAGGGGTAGCGGCTAGCTCCTACAATGAGCAGTTCTTC.

The CDR3 reads CASSWTAPGGNQPQHF. The CDR3 nucleotides are TGTGCCAGCAGTTGGACGGCCCCGGGGGGTAATCAGCCCCAGCATTTT. The chain uses TRBV28 and TRBJ1-5; D is perhaps TRBD1 (5 bases). Germline V gives CDR1 MDHEN, CDR2 SYDVKM. Between the trimmed V and J ends, which lost 4 bases and 4 bases, there was a span of 17 bases. CDR3 length equals 16 residues.

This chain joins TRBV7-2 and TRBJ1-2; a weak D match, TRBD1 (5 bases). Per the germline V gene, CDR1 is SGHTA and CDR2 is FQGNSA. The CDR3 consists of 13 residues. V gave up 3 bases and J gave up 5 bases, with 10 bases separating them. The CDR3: CASSFTGSYGYTF. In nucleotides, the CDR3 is TGTGCCAGCAGCTTTACAGGCTCATATGGCTACACCTTC.

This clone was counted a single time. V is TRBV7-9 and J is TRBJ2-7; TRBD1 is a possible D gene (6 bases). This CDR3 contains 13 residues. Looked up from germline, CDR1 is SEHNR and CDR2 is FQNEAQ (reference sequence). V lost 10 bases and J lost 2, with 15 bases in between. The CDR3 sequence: CATSQGSPYEQYF. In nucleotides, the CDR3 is TGTGCCACATCTCAGGGGTCCCCCTACGAGCAGTACTTC.

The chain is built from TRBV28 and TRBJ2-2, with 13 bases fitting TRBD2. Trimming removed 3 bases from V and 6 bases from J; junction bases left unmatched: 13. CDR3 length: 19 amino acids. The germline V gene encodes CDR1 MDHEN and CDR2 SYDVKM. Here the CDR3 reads CASSFFGLAGVGDPGELFF. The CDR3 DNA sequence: TGTGCCAGCAGTTTCTTTGGACTAGCGGGAGTAGGAGACCCCGGGGAGCTGTTTTTT. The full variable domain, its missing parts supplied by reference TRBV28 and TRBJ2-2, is DVKVTQSSRYLVKRTGEKVFLECVQDMDHENMFWYRQDPGLGLRLIYFSYDVKMKEKGDIPEGYSVSREKKERFSLILESASTNQTSMYLCASSFFGLAGVGDPGELFFGEGSRLTVL.

CDR3 protein: CASSLGGTENIQYF. CDR3 coding DNA: TGTGCCAGCAGCTTAGGCGGGACGGAAAACATTCAGTACTTC. This chain uses TRBV11-2 with TRBJ2-4; D may be TRBD2 (6 bases). The germline CDR1 and CDR2 sequences are SGHAT and FQNNGV. The ends were cut back, 1 base at V and 5 bases at J, with 9 bases in the middle. The CDR3 has 14 amino acids.

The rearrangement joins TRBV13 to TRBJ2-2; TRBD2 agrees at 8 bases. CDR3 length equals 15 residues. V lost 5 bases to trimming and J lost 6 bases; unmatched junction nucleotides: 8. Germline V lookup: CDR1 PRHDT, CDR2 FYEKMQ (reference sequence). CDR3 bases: TGTGCCAGCAGCCAAGGACTAGCTATCGCCGGGGAGCTGTTTTTT. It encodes CASSQGLAIAGELFF.

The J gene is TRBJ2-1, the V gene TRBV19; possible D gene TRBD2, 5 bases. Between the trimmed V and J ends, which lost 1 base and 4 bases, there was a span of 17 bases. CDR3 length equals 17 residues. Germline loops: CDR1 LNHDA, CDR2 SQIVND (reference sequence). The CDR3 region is CASSIVALTGSYNEQFF. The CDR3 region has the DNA TGTGCCAGTAGTATAGTTGCCCTAACGGGGTCATACAATGAGCAGTTCTTC.

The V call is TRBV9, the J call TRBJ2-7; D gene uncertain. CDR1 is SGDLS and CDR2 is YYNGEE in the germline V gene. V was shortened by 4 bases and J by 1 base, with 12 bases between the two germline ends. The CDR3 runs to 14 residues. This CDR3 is CASSKEADSYEQYF. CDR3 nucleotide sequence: TGTGCCAGCAGCAAAGAGGCGGATTCCTACGAGCAGTACTTC.

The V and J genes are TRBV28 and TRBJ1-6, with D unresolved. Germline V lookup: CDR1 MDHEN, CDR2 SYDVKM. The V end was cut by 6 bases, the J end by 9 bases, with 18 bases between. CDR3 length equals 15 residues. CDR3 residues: CASSTEMVSFSPLHF. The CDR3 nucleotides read TGTGCCAGCAGCACGGAGATGGTTTCGTTTTCACCCCTCCACTTT.

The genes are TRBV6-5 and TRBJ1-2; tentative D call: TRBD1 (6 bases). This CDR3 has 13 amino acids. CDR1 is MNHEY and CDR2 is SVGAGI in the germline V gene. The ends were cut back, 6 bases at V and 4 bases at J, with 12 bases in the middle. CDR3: CASSPTGFYGYTF. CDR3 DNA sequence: TGTGCCAGCAGCCCAACAGGGTTCTATGGCTACACCTTC.

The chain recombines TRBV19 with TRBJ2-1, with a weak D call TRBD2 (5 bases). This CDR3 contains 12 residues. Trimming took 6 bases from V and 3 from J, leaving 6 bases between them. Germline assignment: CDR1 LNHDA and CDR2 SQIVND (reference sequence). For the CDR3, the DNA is TGTGCCAGTAGCCGGGACTACAATGAGCAGTTCTTC. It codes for CASSRDYNEQFF. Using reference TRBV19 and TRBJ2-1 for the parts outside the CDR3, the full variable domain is DGGITQSPKYLFRKEGQNVTLSCEQNLNHDAMYWYRQDPGQGLRLIYYSQIVNDFQKGDIAEGYSVSREKKESFPLTVTSAQKNPTAFYLCASSRDYNEQFFGPGTRLTVL.

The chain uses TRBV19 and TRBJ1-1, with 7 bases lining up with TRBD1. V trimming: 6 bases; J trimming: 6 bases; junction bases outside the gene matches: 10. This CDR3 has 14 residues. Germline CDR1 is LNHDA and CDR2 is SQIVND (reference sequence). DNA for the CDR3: TGTGCCAGTAGATACGACAGGGAACTGTCTGAAGCTTTCTTT. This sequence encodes CASRYDRELSEAFF.

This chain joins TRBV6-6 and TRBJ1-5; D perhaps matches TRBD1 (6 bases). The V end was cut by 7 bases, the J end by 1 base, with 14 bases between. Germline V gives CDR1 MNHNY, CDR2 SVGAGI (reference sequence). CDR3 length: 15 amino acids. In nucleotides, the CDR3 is TGTGCCAGCACCAGAACAGGGACCAGCAATCAGCCCCAGCATTTT. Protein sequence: CASTRTGTSNQPQHF.